The 25 T cell receptor beta chains presented below share a single source sample, sequenced in a study of CD8+CD57+ T cells in acquired aplastic anemia listed by TCRdb under 2018. TCRdb names Illumina HiSeq 2000 as the instrument used. Genomic DNA served as template for TCR beta VDJ combination and CDR3 sequence profiling. TCRdb reprocessed the public reads (quality trimming at Q25 with fastp, clone calling with MiXCR) and kept in-frame beta chains. Each entry is one CDR3 protein sequence, shown with its most common DNA and genes. The sample records 150,000 to 200,000 distinct CDR3 sequences, about 64% of which are singletons. The top ten constitute 46% of the sample. The sequenced sample consisted of sorted CD4+, CD8+, or CD8+CD57+ T cells (not recorded which) from PBMCs. These receptors all come from a human donor with severe aplastic anemia or a healthy control (not recorded which).

This clonotype was counted at least ten times. This chain joins TRBV3-1 and TRBJ1-2; TRBD1 might be the D (5 bases). There are 14 residues in the CDR3. Germline V gene lookup returns CDR1 LGHDT and CDR2 YNNKEL (reference sequence). V lost 4 bases and J lost 3, with 12 bases in between. The CDR3 DNA is TGTGCCAGCAGCCCAGGACATGCGGACTATGGCTACACCTTC. Translating gives CASSPGHADYGYTF.

This clonotype was seen a few times. This sequence joins TRBV7-3 and TRBJ2-1; possible D gene TRBD2, 7 bases. The CDR3 extends over 16 amino acids. Germline V gene lookup returns CDR1 SGHTA and CDR2 FQGTGA. Trimming removed 2 bases from V and 0 bases from J, with 11 bases in between. The CDR3 is CASSLGGGPSYNEQFF. The CDR3 coding sequence is TGTGCCAGCAGCTTAGGCGGGGGCCCCTCCTACAATGAGCAGTTCTTC.

This rearrangement joins TRBV10-3 to TRBJ2-5; the match to TRBD1 covers 7 bases. The length of the CDR3 is 13 residues. In germline, CDR1 is ENHRY, CDR2 SYGVKD. V was clipped by 10 bases and J by 5 bases; unmatched bases: 10. The CDR3, as DNA: TGTGCCAGCAGCAAGGACAGGCCTGAGACCCAGTACTTC. Amino acid sequence: CASSKDRPETQYF.

A single count supports this clonotype. The J gene is TRBJ2-7, the V gene TRBV20-1, with TRBD2 matching 9 bases. The CDR3 covers 13 residues. Looked up from germline, CDR1 is DFQATT and CDR2 is SNEGSKA (reference sequence). After removal of 5 bases from V and 5 bases from J, the junction contained 7 bases not matched to a gene. CDR3 sequence: CSAERRGGDEQYF. For the CDR3, the DNA is TGCAGTGCTGAGCGGCGGGGGGGGGACGAGCAGTACTTC.

This clonotype has a single count. The chain uses TRBV7-2 and TRBJ1-6; D gene uncertain. This CDR3 comprises 13 residues. Between the trimmed V and J ends, which lost 1 base and 9 bases, there was a span of 7 bases. The germline gives CDR1 SGHTA, CDR2 FQGNSA. This CDR3 reads CASSLGWRSPLHF. The CDR3 nucleotides are TGTGCCAGCAGCTTAGGGTGGCGTTCACCCCTCCACTTT. Drawing the rest from reference TRBV7-2 and TRBJ1-6, the complete variable domain is GAGVSQSPSNKVTEKGKDVELRCDPISGHTALYWYRQSLGQGLEFLIYFQGNSAPDKSGLPSDRFSAERTGGSVSTLTIQRTQQEDSAVYLCASSLGWRSPLHFGNGTRLTVT.

The chain has TRBV30 and TRBJ1-1; TRBD1 is a possible D gene (6 bases). V dropped 2 bases and J dropped 1 base, with 8 bases sitting between them. The CDR3 runs 13 residues. In germline, CDR1 is GTSNPN, CDR2 SVGIG (reference sequence). CDR3 in amino acids: CAWSSRGNTEAFF. The DNA of the CDR3 is TGTGCCTGGAGTAGCAGGGGGAACACTGAAGCTTTCTTT.

The chain employs TRBV15 and TRBJ1-1; no clear D. This CDR3 is built from 12 residues. The V end lost 3 bases, the J end lost 6 bases, and 8 bases lay between the germline ends. Germline V lookup: CDR1 LNHNV, CDR2 YYDKDF (reference sequence). The CDR3 bases are TGTGCCACCAGCAGGCCTCTCGCTGAAGCTTTCTTT. Its protein product is CATSRPLAEAFF.

J is TRBJ1-5 and V is TRBV19; the D gene is possibly TRBD1 (5 bases). V gave up 5 bases and J gave up 0 bases, with 8 bases separating them. CDR3 length: 14 amino acids. The germline V gene has CDR1 LNHDA and CDR2 SQIVND (reference sequence). CDR3 bases: TGTGCCAGTAGTTTACAGGATAGCAATCAGCCCCAGCATTTT. This sequence encodes CASSLQDSNQPQHF.

This sequence joins TRBV29-1 and TRBJ1-2; 8 nucleotides line up with TRBD1. The CDR3 runs 14 residues. V shed 6 bases and J 4 bases; nucleotides not matched to a gene: 10. The germline V gene encodes CDR1 SQVTM and CDR2 ANQGSEA. This chain's CDR3 is CSVDRAGGTYGYTF. CDR3 DNA sequence: TGCAGCGTCGATAGGGCAGGGGGCACCTATGGCTACACCTTC.

The chain has TRBV7-9 and TRBJ1-1; TRBD1 aligns across 7 bases. The CDR3 is 13 residues long. The germline gives CDR1 SEHNR, CDR2 FQNEAQ (reference sequence). The ends lost 1 base at V and 6 bases at J; junction bases unmatched: 2. The CDR3: CASSLGQGAEAFF. CDR3 sequence (DNA): TGTGCCAGCAGCTTAGGGCAGGGGGCTGAAGCTTTCTTT.

In the case of this clonotype: Germline is not matched at one junction end, which may reflect a read error. This chain joins TRBV7-9 and TRBJ2-2; 7 bases agree with TRBD2. CDR1 is SEHNR and CDR2 is FQNEAQ in the germline V gene (reference sequence). This CDR3 is 14 amino acids long. This CDR3 reads CASSEGLDTGELSW. The CDR3, as DNA: TGTGCCAGCAGTGAAGGACTAGACACCGGGGAGCTGTCTTGG.

CDR3 DNA sequence: TGCGCCAGCATGAGAGGGGGTCTTACGAACACCGGGGAGCTGTTTTTT. This encodes CASMRGGLTNTGELFF. The V and J genes are TRBV10-1 and TRBJ2-2; the D gene is possibly TRBD1 (6 bases). Germline loops: CDR1 WNHNN, CDR2 SYGVQD (reference sequence). V gave up 7 bases and J gave up 0 bases, with 15 bases separating them. This CDR3 has 16 residues.

V usage is TRBV2 and J usage is TRBJ2-5; TRBD2 aligns across 14 bases. Germline V gene data show CDR1 as SNHLY and CDR2 as FYNNEI. V shed 6 bases, J shed 4 bases, and the junction held 10 bases outside the gene matches. The length of the CDR3 is 17 residues. The CDR3 DNA reads TGTGCCAGCAGGACAGGACTAGCGGGGGGATGGGGAGAGACCCAGTACTTC. It codes for CASRTGLAGGWGETQYF.

This clonotype has a count of ten or more. The chain combines TRBV10-3 with TRBJ2-7, with 7 bases that match TRBD1. Unmatched junction bases numbered 1, after V lost 2 bases and J lost 3 bases. Germline V gene data show CDR1 as ENHRY and CDR2 as SYGVKD. This CDR3 comprises 13 residues. CDR3 nucleotide sequence: TGTGCCATCAGTGAGACAGGGGACTACGAGCAGTACTTC. Its translation: CAISETGDYEQYF.

This clonotype was counted once. This chain uses TRBV12-3 or TRBV12-4 with TRBJ1-5; no clear D. V was clipped by 7 bases and J by 5 bases, with 9 bases between them. CDR3 size: 12 residues. CDR3 DNA sequence: TGTGCCAGCAAGTGGGGTCATCAGCCCCAGCATTTT. Its protein product is CASKWGHQPQHF.

The genes are TRBV11-2 and TRBJ1-1; TRBD1 might be the D (5 bases). This CDR3 has 13 residues. The germline CDR1 and CDR2 sequences are SGHAT and FQNNGV. Trimming took 5 bases from V and 11 from J, leaving 18 bases between them. The CDR3 loop reads CASSLSGALHAFF. The CDR3 region has the DNA TGTGCCAGCAGCCTATCCGGGGCACTGCACGCTTTCTTT.

This clonotype has a count of ten or more. At one boundary the junction diverges from the germline segment, which might be a read error. This chain uses TRBV5-6 with TRBJ2-7; D is unresolved. The CDR3 runs to 13 residues. Germline CDR1 reads SGHDT; CDR2 reads YYEEEE. The CDR3, as DNA: TGTGCCAGCAGCTTGGCCGCCGTCGACGAGCGGTACTTC. This codes for CASSLAAVDERYF.

V usage is TRBV12-3 or TRBV12-4 and J usage is TRBJ1-2; 7 positions agree with TRBD1. Germline trimming cut 3 bases from V and 5 bases from J; bases unmatched to any gene: 9. This CDR3 contains 15 residues. The CDR3 bases are TGTGCCAGCAGTTTCGACAGGGCCTTAGGGTATGGCTACACCTTC. It yields the protein CASSFDRALGYGYTF.

The rearrangement joins TRBV5-1 to TRBJ2-2; possible D gene TRBD1, 6 bases. Trimming stripped 4 bases from V and 7 bases from J, with 17 bases between. CDR1 and CDR2 (germline): SGHRS, YFSETQ. CDR3 length: 15 residues. This chain's CDR3 is CASSPGAAGDGELFF. CDR3 DNA: TGCGCCAGCAGCCCTGGCGCGGCAGGGGACGGGGAGCTGTTTTTT. The full variable domain, completed using reference TRBV5-1 and TRBJ2-2, is KAGVTQTPRYLIKTRGQQVTLSCSPISGHRSVSWYQQTPGQGLQFLFEYFSETQRNKGNFPGRFSGRQFSNSRSEMNVSTLELGDSALYLCASSPGAAGDGELFFGEGSRLTVL.

This clonotype was detected a few times. CDR3 region: CSARGWRNDYEQYF. The CDR3 DNA follows: TGCAGTGCTAGAGGGTGGCGAAACGACTACGAGCAGTACTTC. The rearrangement links TRBV20-1 to TRBJ2-7, with unresolved D. V was trimmed by 1 base and J by 3 bases, leaving 13 bases between them. The CDR3 consists of 14 residues. Per germline, CDR1 DFQATT and CDR2 SNEGSKA (reference sequence).

J is TRBJ2-5 and V is TRBV19, with D hard to call. Germline V gene data show CDR1 as LNHDA and CDR2 as SQIVND (reference sequence). V was cut by 6 bases and J by 3 bases, with 11 bases left in between. The CDR3 runs 13 residues. CDR3 DNA: TGTGCCAGTAGAGAGACACCAGAAGAGACCCAGTACTTC. Protein sequence: CASRETPEETQYF.

This sequence joins TRBV7-9 and TRBJ2-6, with D perhaps matching TRBD1 (5 bases). CDR1 and CDR2 from the germline V gene are SEHNR and FQNEAQ (reference sequence). The CDR3 is 15 amino acids. V was cut by 4 bases and J by 2 bases, with 9 bases left in between. The CDR3 region has the DNA TGTGCCAGCAGCTCCCGACAGACTGGGGCCAACGTCCTGACTTTC. Amino acid sequence: CASSSRQTGANVLTF.

For this clonotype: The conserved closing phenylalanine or tryptophan is absent in this CDR3, likely reflecting a read error. The chain joins TRBV15 to TRBJ1-2; a possible D gene is TRBD1 (5 bases). V was shortened by 1 base and J by 8 bases, with 11 bases between the two germline ends. Germline CDR1 reads LNHNV; CDR2 reads YYDKDF (reference sequence). This CDR3 comprises 13 residues. In DNA, the CDR3 is TGTGCCACCAGCAGAGGAGCGGGGCGAGGCTACACCCTC. Amino acid sequence: CATSRGAGRGYTL.

The J gene is TRBJ1-6, the V gene TRBV19; unclear D gene. CDR3 size: 12 residues. The V end lost 1 base, the J end lost 11 bases, and 6 bases lay between the germline ends. Per germline, CDR1 LNHDA and CDR2 SQIVND (reference sequence). The DNA for the CDR3 is TGTGCCAGTAGTATAGGATCGACACCCCTCCACTTT. It is translated as CASSIGSTPLHF. The variable domain in full, completed from reference TRBV19 and TRBJ1-6, reads DGGITQSPKYLFRKEGQNVTLSCEQNLNHDAMYWYRQDPGQGLRLIYYSQIVNDFQKGDIAEGYSVSREKKESFPLTVTSAQKNPTAFYLCASSIGSTPLHFGNGTRLTVT.

This chain joins TRBV7-2 and TRBJ2-2; TRBD2 agrees at 11 bases. CDR3 length: 15 residues. From germline, CDR1 is SGHTA and CDR2 FQGNSA. The V and J ends lost 5 bases and 6 bases, in that order; junction bases with no gene match: 5. The CDR3: CASSNSGGGAGELFF. The CDR3 DNA follows: TGTGCCAGCAGCAATAGCGGGGGGGGAGCCGGGGAGCTGTTTTTT.